This is a list of T cell receptor beta chains from one sample in a study of metastatic and nonmetastatic thyroid tumors. Through MiXCR, TCRdb re-clonotyped the PCR reads. The table shows over 25,000 clones, with roughly 15% occurring only once. The sequencing sample was made of blood. These receptors originate from a female donor with papillary thyroid cancer or a benign thyroid nodule (not recorded which). Some clones in this sample may be carry-over from other donors' samples. CDR3s include the opening cysteine and the closing phenylalanine or tryptophan. D genes are given only for firm matches. Clone size, where shown, is once, few, many, or a class for clones that have expanded.

>many|TRBJ2-7|TRBV2|TRBD2
TGTGCCAGCAGTGAAGGGCTAGCGGGACTGTACGAGCAGTACTTC
CASSEGLAGLYEQYF
>-|TRBJ2-7|TRBV28|-
TGTGCCAGCAGTCAATTTTACGAGCAGTACTTC
CASSQFYEQYF
>-|TRBJ2-7|TRBV15|-
TGTGCCACCAGCAGAGATGTACAAGAGCAGTACTTC
CATSRDVQEQYF
>many|TRBJ1-1|TRBV3-1|-
TGTGCCAGCAGCCTCCGAGAGGGGGGAGCTTTCTTT
CASSLREGGAFF
>many|TRBJ1-1|TRBV7-9|-
TGTGCCAGCAGCTTAACACAGGGCCTTACTGAAGCTTTCTTT
CASSLTQGLTEAFF
>many|TRBJ2-5|TRBV7-6|-
TGTGCCAGCAGTTCAGGGGTGGGGACCCAGTACTTC
CASSSGVGTQYF
>few|TRBJ2-2|TRBV11-2|-
TGTGCCAGCAGCTTAGGGATCGGTCGGACAGCCCTCTTCACCGGGGAGCTGTTTTTT
CASSLGIGRTALFTGELFF
>many|TRBJ2-1|TRBV5-4|-
TGTGCCAGCAGCTTGGGACGCCGGGGGAGCTCCTACAATGAGCAGTTCTTC
CASSLGRRGSSYNEQFF
>many|TRBJ2-5|TRBV20-1|TRBD2
TGCAGTGCTGGAGTAGCGGGAGGAGTGGAGACCCAGTACTTC
CSAGVAGGVETQYF
>few|TRBJ2-5|TRBV11-2|TRBD2
TGTGCCAGCAGCGGGACTAGCGGGGATCAAGAGACCCAGTACTTC
CASSGTSGDQETQYF
>-|TRBJ2-2|TRBV6-4|-
TGTGCCAGCATATGGCATGAGTACACCGGGGAGCTTTTTTTT
CASIWHEYTGELFF
>many|TRBJ2-7|TRBV20-1|TRBD1
TGCAGTGCGCATAGGACAGGGCGACGACCAGCCGAGCAGTACTTC
CSAHRTGRRPAEQYF
>many|TRBJ2-1|TRBV10-3|-
TGTGCCATCAGTGCCTTTGGGCCCGAGACCTACAATGAGCAGTTCTTC
CAISAFGPETYNEQFF
>-|TRBJ1-6|TRBV12-3/TRBV12-4|-
TGTGCCAGCAGCCGAAAGCCCGGGTTAAATTCACCCCTCCACTTT
CASSRKPGLNSPLHF
>many|TRBJ1-1|TRBV6-1|TRBD1
TGTGCCAGCAGTGAGGCCTGGTGGACAGGCGTTCACACTGAAGCTTTCTTT
CASSEAWWTGVHTEAFF
>-|TRBJ1-2|TRBV12-3/TRBV12-4|-
TGTGCCAGCAGCTTAGCGATGGCAGGGCGTGGCTACACCTTC
CASSLAMAGRGYTF
>medium-sized|TRBJ2-7|TRBV28|TRBD2
TGTGCCAGCAGTTTTTCTAGCGGGGTTTCCTACGAGCAGTACTTC
CASSFSSGVSYEQYF
>many|TRBJ2-3|TRBV2|-
TGTGCCAGCAGTGTTAGGGATACGCAGTATTTT
CASSVRDTQYF
>many|TRBJ2-1|TRBV2|-
TGTGCCAGCAGTGTAGGTTACAATGAGCAGTTCTTC
CASSVGYNEQFF
>-|TRBJ1-6|TRBV25-1|-
TGTGCCAGCAGTGAATGGGGCAGGGGCGGTTCACCACTCAACTTT
CASSEWGRGGSPLNF
>-|TRBJ2-5|TRBV7-3|-
TGTGCCAGCAGCTTAATCTGCTGGAGAGAGGAGACCCAGTACTTC
CASSLICWREETQYF
>many|TRBJ1-6|TRBV13|-
TGTGCCAGCAGCGAAGACACGACATCCCTCCACTTT
CASSEDTTSLHF
>many|TRBJ2-5|TRBV12-3/TRBV12-4|-
TGTGCCAGCAGTATCAGGGGAGAGACCCAGTACTTC
CASSIRGETQYF
>many|TRBJ2-1|TRBV4-1|TRBD2
TGCGCCAGCAGCCAAGATGCCCAGCGGGGCTACAATGAGCAGTTCTTC
CASSQDAQRGYNEQFF
>many|TRBJ1-4|TRBV20-1|-
TGCAGTGCCAGACCGGGGAGCACGGGTGAAGAACTGTTTTTT
CSARPGSTGEELFF
>few|TRBJ1-4|TRBV2|-
TGTGCCAGCAGTCGGTCCCCGGGAGAAAAACTGTTTTTT
CASSRSPGEKLFF
>medium-sized|TRBJ2-7|TRBV28|-
TGTGCCAGCAGTTTATCCTCACAGATCTACGAGCAGTACTTC
CASSLSSQIYEQYF
>many|TRBJ2-4|TRBV2|TRBD2
TGTGCCAGCAGTGAAGTGGCTAGCGGGGGGGTAGCCAAAAACATTCAGTACTTC
CASSEVASGGVAKNIQYF